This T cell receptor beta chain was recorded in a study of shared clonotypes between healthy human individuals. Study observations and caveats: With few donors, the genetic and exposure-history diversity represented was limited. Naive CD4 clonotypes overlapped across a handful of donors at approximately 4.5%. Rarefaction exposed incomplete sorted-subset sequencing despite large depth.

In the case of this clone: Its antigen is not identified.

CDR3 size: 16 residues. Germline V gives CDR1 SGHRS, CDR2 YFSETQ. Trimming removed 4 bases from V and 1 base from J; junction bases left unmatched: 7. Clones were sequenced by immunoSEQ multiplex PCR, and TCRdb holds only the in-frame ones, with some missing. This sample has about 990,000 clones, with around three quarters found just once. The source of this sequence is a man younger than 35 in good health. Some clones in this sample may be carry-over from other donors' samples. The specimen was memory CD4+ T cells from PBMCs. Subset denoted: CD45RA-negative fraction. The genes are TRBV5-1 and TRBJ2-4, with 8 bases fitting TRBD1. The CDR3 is CASSRGTGAAKNIQYF. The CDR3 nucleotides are TGCGCCAGCAGCCGGGGGACAGGCGCTGCCAAAAACATTCAGTACTTC.